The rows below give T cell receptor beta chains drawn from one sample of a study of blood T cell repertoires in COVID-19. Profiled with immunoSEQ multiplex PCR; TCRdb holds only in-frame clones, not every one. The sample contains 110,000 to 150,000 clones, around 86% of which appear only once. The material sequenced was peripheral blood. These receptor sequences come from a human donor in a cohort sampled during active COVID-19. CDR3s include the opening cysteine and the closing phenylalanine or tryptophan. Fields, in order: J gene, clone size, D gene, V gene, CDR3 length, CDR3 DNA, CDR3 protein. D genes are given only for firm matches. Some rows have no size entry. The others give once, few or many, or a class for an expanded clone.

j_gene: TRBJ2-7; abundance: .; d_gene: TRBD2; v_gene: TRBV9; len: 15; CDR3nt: TGTGCCAGCAGCGCACAAGCCGGGACTAGCTACGAGCAGTACTTC; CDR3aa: CASSAQAGTSYEQYF
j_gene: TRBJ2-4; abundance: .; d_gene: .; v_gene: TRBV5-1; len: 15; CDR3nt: TGCGCCAGCAGCTTGACAGGGAGAAGCAAAAACATTCAGTACTTC; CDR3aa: CASSLTGRSKNIQYF
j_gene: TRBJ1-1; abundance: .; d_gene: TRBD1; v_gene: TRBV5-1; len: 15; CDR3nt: TGCGCCAGCAGCGTCGGACAGGTTGGTGACACTGAAGCTTTCTTT; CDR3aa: CASSVGQVGDTEAFF
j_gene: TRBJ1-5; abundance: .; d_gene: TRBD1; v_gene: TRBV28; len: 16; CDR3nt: TGTGCCAGCAGTGCCCTTTGGACAGGGATTAATCAGCCCCAGCATTTT; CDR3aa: CASSALWTGINQPQHF
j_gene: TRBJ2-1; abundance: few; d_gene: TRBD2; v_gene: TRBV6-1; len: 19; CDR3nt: TGTGCCAGCAGTGTTGTTGGCGGGAGGGCCCCCCTCTCCTACAATGAGCAGTTCTTC; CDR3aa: CASSVVGGRAPLSYNEQFF
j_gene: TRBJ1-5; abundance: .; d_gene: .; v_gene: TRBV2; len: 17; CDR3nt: TGTGCCAGCAGTGACGGGGCGGGGTCCTATAGCAATCAGCCCCAGCATTTT; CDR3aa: CASSDGAGSYSNQPQHF
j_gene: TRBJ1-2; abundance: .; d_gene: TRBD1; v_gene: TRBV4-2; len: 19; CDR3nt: TGTGCCAGCAGCCAAGAGCTAACGGTAACAGGGGGCGGGAGCTATGGCTACACCTTC; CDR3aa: CASSQELTVTGGGSYGYTF
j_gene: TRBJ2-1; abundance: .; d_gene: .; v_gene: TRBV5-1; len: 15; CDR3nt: TGCGCCAGCAGCTTTACTAGTCCTATCTACAATGAGCAGTTCTTC; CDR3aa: CASSFTSPIYNEQFF
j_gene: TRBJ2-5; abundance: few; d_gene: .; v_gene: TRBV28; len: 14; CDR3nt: TGTGCCAGCAGCTTCACCGGGTCCCAAGAGACCCAGTACTTC; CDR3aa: CASSFTGSQETQYF
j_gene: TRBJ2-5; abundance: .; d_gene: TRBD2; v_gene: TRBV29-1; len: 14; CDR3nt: TGCAGCGTTGTAGTAGTAGGGAGGGGAGAGACCCAGTACTTC; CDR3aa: CSVVVVGRGETQYF
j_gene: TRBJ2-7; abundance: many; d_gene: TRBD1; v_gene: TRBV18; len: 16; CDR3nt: TGTGCCAGCTCACCTACTCGGACAGGTTTCGCTAGAGAGCAGTACTTC; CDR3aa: CASSPTRTGFAREQYF
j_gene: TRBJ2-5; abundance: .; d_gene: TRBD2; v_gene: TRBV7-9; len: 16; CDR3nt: TGTGCCAGCAGGCACGGGACTAGCGGTCCCCCTGAGACCCAGTACTTC; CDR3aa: CASRHGTSGPPETQYF
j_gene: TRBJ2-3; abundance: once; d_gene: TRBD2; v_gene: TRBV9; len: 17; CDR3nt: TGTGCCAGCAGCGTAGGGATAGCGGGGGATAGCACAGATACGCAGTATTTT; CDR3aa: CASSVGIAGDSTDTQYF
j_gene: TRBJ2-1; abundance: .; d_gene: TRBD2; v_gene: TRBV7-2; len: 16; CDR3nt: TGTGCCAGCAGCCCTCGGCCAGCGGGAGGTGGGAATGAGCAGTTCTTC; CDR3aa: CASSPRPAGGGNEQFF
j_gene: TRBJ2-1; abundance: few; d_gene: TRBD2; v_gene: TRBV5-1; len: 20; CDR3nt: TGCGCCAGCAGCTTGGAGGTCGCTAGCGGGAGGTTGGACTCCTACAATGAGCAGTTCTTC; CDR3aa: CASSLEVASGRLDSYNEQFF
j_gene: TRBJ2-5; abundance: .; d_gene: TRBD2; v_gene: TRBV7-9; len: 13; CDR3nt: TGTGCCAGCAGCTTTGGGGGGGAAGAGACCCAGTACTTC; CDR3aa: CASSFGGEETQYF
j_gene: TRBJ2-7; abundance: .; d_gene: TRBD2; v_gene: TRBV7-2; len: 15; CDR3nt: TGTGCCAGCAGCCACGGGGGAGGGGCGGCCTACGAGCAGTACTTC; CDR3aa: CASSHGGGAAYEQYF
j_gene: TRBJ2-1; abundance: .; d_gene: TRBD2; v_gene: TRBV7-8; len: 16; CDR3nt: TGTGCCAGCAGCTTAGGTGGACTAGCGGGAGTAAATGAGCAGTTCTTC; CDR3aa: CASSLGGLAGVNEQFF
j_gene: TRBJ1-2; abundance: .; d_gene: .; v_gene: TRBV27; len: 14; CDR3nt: TGTGCCAGCACCTTTGCGGGGGGCCTCAGCGGCTACACCTTC; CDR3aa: CASTFAGGLSGYTF
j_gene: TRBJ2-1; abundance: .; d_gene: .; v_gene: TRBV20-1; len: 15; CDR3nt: TGCAGTGCTAGTGACCAGGCGAGCTCCTACAATGAGCAGTTCTTC; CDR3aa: CSASDQASSYNEQFF
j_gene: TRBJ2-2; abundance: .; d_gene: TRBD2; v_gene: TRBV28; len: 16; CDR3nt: TGTGCCAGCAGCCACCCTGGGGGGGCGAACACCGGGGAGCTGTTTTTT; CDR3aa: CASSHPGGANTGELFF
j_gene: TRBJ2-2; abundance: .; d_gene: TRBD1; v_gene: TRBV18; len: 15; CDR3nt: TGTGCCAGCTCAGCCGACAGGGTCCCCACCGGGGAGCTGTTTTTT; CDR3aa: CASSADRVPTGELFF
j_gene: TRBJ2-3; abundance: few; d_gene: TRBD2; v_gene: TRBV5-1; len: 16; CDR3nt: TGCGCCAGCAGTCAACCCGTAGCGGGAGGTGGAGATACGCAGTATTTT; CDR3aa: CASSQPVAGGGDTQYF
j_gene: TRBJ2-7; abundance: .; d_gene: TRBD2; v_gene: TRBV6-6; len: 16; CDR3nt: TGTGCCAGCAGTTACTCGAGCGGGAGCGCGCCCTACGAGCAGTACTTC; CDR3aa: CASSYSSGSAPYEQYF
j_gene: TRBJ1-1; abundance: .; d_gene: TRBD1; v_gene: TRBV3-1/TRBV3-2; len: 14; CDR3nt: TGTGCCAGCAGCCCATGGACAGGCAACACTGAAGCTTTCTTT; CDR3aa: CASSPWTGNTEAFF
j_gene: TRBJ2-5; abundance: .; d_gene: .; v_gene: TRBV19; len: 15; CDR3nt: TGTGCCAGTAGTAACAGGGTCTCAACGTCGGAGACCCAGTACTTC; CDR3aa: CASSNRVSTSETQYF
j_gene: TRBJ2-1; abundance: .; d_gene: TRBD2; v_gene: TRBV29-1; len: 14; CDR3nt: TGCAGCAGGACTAGCGGGAGCCGTCGGGATGAGCAGTTCTTC; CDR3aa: CSRTSGSRRDEQFF
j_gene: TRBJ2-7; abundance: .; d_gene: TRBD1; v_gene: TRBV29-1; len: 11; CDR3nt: TGCAGCGCCTCGACAGGGTTTCTACCATTTTTC; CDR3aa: CSASTGFLPFF
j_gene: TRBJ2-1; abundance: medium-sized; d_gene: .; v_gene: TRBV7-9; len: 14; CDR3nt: TGTGCCAGCAGCTTAGTAGGACAGTTGGATGAGCAGTTCTTC; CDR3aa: CASSLVGQLDEQFF
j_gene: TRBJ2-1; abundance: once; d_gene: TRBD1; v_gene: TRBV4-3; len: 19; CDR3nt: TGCGCCAGCAGCCAGGTTAGGGCCCTGGGACAGCTTTCCTACAATGAGCAGTTCTTC; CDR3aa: CASSQVRALGQLSYNEQFF
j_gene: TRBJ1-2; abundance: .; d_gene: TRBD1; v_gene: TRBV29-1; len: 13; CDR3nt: TGCAGCGTTGCGACAGGGGGGGACTATGGCTACACCTTC; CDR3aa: CSVATGGDYGYTF
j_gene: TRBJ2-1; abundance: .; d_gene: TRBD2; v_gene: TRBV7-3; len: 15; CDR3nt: TGTGCCAGCAGCTTAAGTAGCGGGAACTACAATGAGCAGTTCTTC; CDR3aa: CASSLSSGNYNEQFF
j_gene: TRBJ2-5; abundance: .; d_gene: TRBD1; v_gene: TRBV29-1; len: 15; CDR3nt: TGCAGCGGCCTCTCTCGACAGGGGGCACCGGAGACCCAGTACTTC; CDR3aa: CSGLSRQGAPETQYF
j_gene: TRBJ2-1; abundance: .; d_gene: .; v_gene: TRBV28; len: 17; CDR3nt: TGTGCCAGCAGTTTATTTCCTCAATCCGGGATTTACAATGAGCAGTTCTTC; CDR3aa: CASSLFPQSGIYNEQFF
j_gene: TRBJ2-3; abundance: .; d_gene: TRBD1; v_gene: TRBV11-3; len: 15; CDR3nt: TGTGCCAGCAGCCAGACAGGGGACGGCACAGATACGCAGTATTTT; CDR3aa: CASSQTGDGTDTQYF
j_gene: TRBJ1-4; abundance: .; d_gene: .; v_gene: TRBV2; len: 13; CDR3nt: TGTGCCAGCAGTGATCCAGGGAATGAAAAACTGTTTTTT; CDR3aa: CASSDPGNEKLFF
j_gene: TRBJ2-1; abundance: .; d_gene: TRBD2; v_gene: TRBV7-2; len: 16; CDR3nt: TGTGCCAGCAGCCGCGCAGGACTAGCGGGAGCGAATGAGCAGTTCTTC; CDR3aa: CASSRAGLAGANEQFF
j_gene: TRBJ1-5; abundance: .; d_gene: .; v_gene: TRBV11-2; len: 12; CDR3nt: TGTGCCAGCAGCCGGCCGGGGGGGGCCCAGCATTTT; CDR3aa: CASSRPGGAQHF
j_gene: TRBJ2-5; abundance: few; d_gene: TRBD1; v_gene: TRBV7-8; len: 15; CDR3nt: TGTGCCAGCAGCTCCATGACAGGGGCCAAGGGGACCCAGTACTTC; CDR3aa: CASSSMTGAKGTQYF
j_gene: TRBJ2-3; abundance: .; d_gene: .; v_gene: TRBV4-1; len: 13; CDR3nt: TGCGCCAGCAGCCAAGACCTAACAGATACGCAGTATTTT; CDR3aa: CASSQDLTDTQYF
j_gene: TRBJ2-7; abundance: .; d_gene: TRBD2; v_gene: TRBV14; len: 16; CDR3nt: TGTGCCAGCAGCCAAGATCCGGGAGGGCTTTCCTACGAGCAGTACTTC; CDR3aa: CASSQDPGGLSYEQYF
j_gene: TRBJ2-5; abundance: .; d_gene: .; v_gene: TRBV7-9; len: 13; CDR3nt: TGTGCCAGCAGCTTTCAGGGCCGAGAGACCCAGTACTTC; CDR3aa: CASSFQGRETQYF